A selection of T cell receptor beta chains follows, all from one sample in a study of blood T cell repertoires in COVID-19. Measured with immunoSEQ multiplex PCR; TCRdb has only the in-frame clones, and not every one. In the table there are about 210,000 clones, approximately 80% of which are singletons. The sample comprised peripheral blood. These receptors came from a man aged 55 to 70 with acute or convalescent COVID-19. Both conserved end residues are part of each CDR3. The D gene is left open where the match is weak. Not every row has a clone size; where given, it reads once, few, many or a size class.

TRBD1	NA	TRBV4-3	TRBJ2-7	CPRRRQWAQGKGGHEQYF	TGCCCCCGCCGCCGACAGTGGGCACAGGGTAAAGGGGGCCACGAGCAGTACTTC
NA	once	TRBV7-9	TRBJ2-5	CASSSSLGETQYF	TGTGCCAGCAGCTCTTCCCTCGGAGAGACCCAGTACTTC
TRBD2	NA	TRBV11-2	TRBJ2-3	CASSLRSGGGAADTQYF	TGTGCCAGCAGCTTGAGGTCCGGCGGGGGGGCTGCAGATACGCAGTATTTT
TRBD1	NA	TRBV9	TRBJ1-2	CASSPGQGEYGYTF	TGTGCCAGCAGCCCCGGACAGGGGGAATATGGCTACACCTTC
NA	NA	TRBV6-5	TRBJ1-5	CASSSRGGNQPQHF	TGTGCCAGCAGTTCAAGGGGGGGGAATCAGCCCCAGCATTTT
NA	NA	TRBV5-6	TRBJ1-2	CASSLDATLYYGYTF	TGTGCCAGCAGCTTGGATGCGACACTCTATTATGGCTACACCTTC
NA	NA	TRBV7-3	TRBJ2-4	CASSRDSKNIQYF	TGTGCCAGCAGCCGCGACAGCAAAAACATTCAGTACTTC
NA	NA	TRBV29-1	TRBJ2-2	CSVGRPGTGELFF	TGCAGCGTTGGCAGGCCCGGTACCGGGGAGCTGTTTTTT
NA	NA	TRBV25-1	TRBJ1-1	CASSEHGENTEAFF	TGTGCCAGCAGTGAGCATGGAGAGAACACTGAAGCTTTCTTT
NA	few	TRBV23-1	TRBJ1-1	CASSQSGKNTEAFF	TGCGCCAGCAGTCAATCGGGCAAGAACACTGAAGCTTTCTTT
TRBD2	NA	TRBV7-2	TRBJ2-1	CASSLALAGGRRVNEQFF	TGTGCCAGCAGCTTAGCCCTAGCGGGAGGGCGGAGGGTCAATGAGCAGTTCTTC
NA	NA	TRBV7-9	TRBJ1-4	CASSSRDSTNEKLFF	TGTGCCAGCAGCTCCCGGGACTCAACTAATGAAAAACTGTTTTTT
TRBD1	once	TRBV7-9	TRBJ2-1	CASSPLLWGQGLKQFF	TGTGCCAGCAGCCCCCTTTTGTGGGGACAGGGGCTAAAGCAGTTCTTC
TRBD2	NA	TRBV6-5	TRBJ2-1	CASSYSRLAGGTEQFF	TGTGCCAGCAGTTACTCGCGGCTAGCGGGAGGCACTGAGCAGTTCTTC
NA	once	TRBV20-1	TRBJ2-7	CSASLGSLEQYF	TGCAGTGCTAGTCTAGGATCCCTCGAGCAGTACTTC
NA	NA	TRBV6-5	TRBJ1-1	CASSTSEPNTEAFF	TGTGCCAGCAGTACCTCTGAGCCGAACACTGAAGCTTTCTTT
TRBD1	NA	TRBV6-6	TRBJ1-2	CASRGAQGGSNGYTF	TGTGCCAGCAGAGGGGCTCAGGGGGGATCCAATGGCTACACCTTC
TRBD1	NA	TRBV14	TRBJ1-4	CASSQEVGTATNEKLFF	TGTGCCAGCAGCCAAGAAGTGGGGACAGCAACTAATGAAAAACTGTTTTTT
NA	NA	TRBV3-1/TRBV3-2	TRBJ2-7	CASSQDALAREQYF	TGTGCCAGCAGCCAAGACGCGCTAGCACGCGAGCAGTACTTC
TRBD1	NA	TRBV2	TRBJ1-1	CASTGTAMNTEAFF	TGTGCCAGCACCGGGACAGCCATGAACACTGAAGCTTTCTTT
NA	NA	TRBV7-3	TRBJ1-2	CASSQTTSGTRGYTF	TGTGCCAGCAGCCAAACTACATCCGGGACTAGGGGCTACACCTTC
TRBD1	NA	TRBV6-2/TRBV6-3	TRBJ2-7	CASTPFGTGNYEQYF	TGTGCCAGCACCCCTTTTGGGACAGGGAACTACGAGCAGTACTTC
NA	few	TRBV4-1	TRBJ1-6	CASSQDQTGSSYNSPLHF	TGCGCCAGCAGCCAAGATCAGACGGGAAGCTCCTATAATTCACCCCTCCACTTT
NA	NA	TRBV14	TRBJ2-7	CASSQEQGVSQYF	TGTGCCAGCAGCCAAGAGCAAGGGGTCTCGCAGTACTTC
TRBD1	NA	TRBV2	TRBJ1-2	CASSAGQGMGGYTF	TGTGCCAGCAGCGCGGGACAGGGTATGGGAGGCTACACCTTC
TRBD1	NA	TRBV7-6	TRBJ1-5	CASSLFSGTGRNQPQHF	TGTGCCAGCAGCTTATTCTCCGGGACAGGAAGAAATCAGCCCCAGCATTTT
NA	few	TRBV24-1	TRBJ1-5	CATSRGNQPQHF	TGTGCCACCAGCCGAGGGAATCAGCCCCAGCATTTT
TRBD2	NA	TRBV18	TRBJ2-3	CASSGWGSGTGTDTQYF	TGTGCCAGCTCCGGATGGGGTAGCGGGACGGGCACAGATACGCAGTATTTT
NA	NA	TRBV24-1	TRBJ2-1	CATSVFGRGSYNEQFF	TGTGCCACCAGTGTCTTCGGCCGAGGCTCCTACAATGAGCAGTTCTTC
NA	NA	TRBV11-2	TRBJ1-2	CASSLGGRADYGYTF	TGTGCCAGCAGCTTAGGGGGCAGGGCTGATTATGGCTACACCTTC
NA	NA	TRBV19	TRBJ2-3	CASSIGSPDTQYF	TGTGCCAGTAGTATCGGGAGCCCAGATACGCAGTATTTT
TRBD1	NA	TRBV5-6	TRBJ1-4	CASSLVAGGGKLFF	TGTGCCAGCAGCTTGGTGGCAGGGGGCGGAAAACTGTTTTTT
TRBD1	NA	TRBV2	TRBJ1-5	CASKGVQGAFQPQHF	TGTGCCAGCAAGGGCGTCCAGGGGGCTTTCCAGCCCCAGCATTTT
TRBD1	once	TRBV29-1	TRBJ1-1	CSAGGQGGSNTEAFF	TGCAGCGCTGGGGGACAGGGGGGATCGAACACTGAAGCTTTCTTT
TRBD1	NA	TRBV15	TRBJ2-7	CATSPGGRGYEQYF	TGTGCCACCAGCCCAGGGGGCCGGGGTTACGAGCAGTACTTC
TRBD2	many	TRBV4-1	TRBJ2-2	CASSLRLAATGELFF	TGCGCCAGCAGCTTACGACTAGCGGCCACCGGGGAGCTGTTTTTT
TRBD2	NA	TRBV9	TRBJ2-1	CASSVRLAGANNEQFF	TGTGCCAGCAGCGTCCGACTAGCGGGAGCCAACAATGAGCAGTTCTTC
TRBD1	NA	TRBV10-3	TRBJ2-7	CAIRDSSYEQYF	TGTGCCATCCGGGACAGTTCCTACGAGCAGTACTTC
NA	NA	TRBV18	TRBJ1-6	CASSPSPSFKSPLHF	TGTGCCAGCTCACCGAGCCCATCTTTTAAATCACCCCTCCACTTT
NA	NA	TRBV20-1	TRBJ1-2	CSASGSYGYTF	TGCAGTGCTTCCGGGTCCTATGGCTACACCTTC
TRBD2	NA	TRBV5-4	TRBJ2-3	CASSSGTRDTQYF	TGTGCCAGCAGCTCCGGGACTAGGGATACGCAGTATTTT
NA	NA	TRBV19	TRBJ1-1	CASSPGTGFRTEAFF	TGTGCCAGTAGTCCCGGCACAGGGTTTCGAACTGAAGCTTTCTTT
TRBD2	NA	TRBV2	TRBJ2-6	CASMSGGLSGANVLTF	TGTGCCAGCATGAGCGGGGGGCTGTCTGGGGCCAACGTCCTGACTTTC
TRBD2	NA	TRBV11-2	TRBJ2-5	CASSLPVAGGPRETQYF	TGTGCCAGCAGCTTACCGGTAGCGGGAGGGCCAAGGGAGACCCAGTACTTC
NA	NA	TRBV24-1	TRBJ1-1	CATSAFTADHTEAFF	TGTGCCACCAGTGCTTTTACAGCCGATCACACTGAAGCTTTCTTT
NA	NA	TRBV6-5	TRBJ2-2	CASRLGTLDTGELFF	TGTGCCAGCAGGCTCGGGACACTTGACACCGGGGAGCTGTTTTTT
TRBD1	NA	TRBV29-1	TRBJ2-7	CSVGGRGFTYEQYF	TGCAGCGTTGGGGGCAGGGGGTTTACCTACGAGCAGTACTTC
TRBD2	NA	TRBV7-3	TRBJ2-7	CASSQGTNSEQYF	TGTGCCAGCAGCCAAGGGACTAACTCCGAGCAGTACTTC
NA	NA	TRBV10-1	TRBJ2-7	CASSDGGGLREQYF	TGCGCCAGCAGTGACGGTGGAGGGCTGAGGGAGCAGTACTTC
NA	once	TRBV5-1	TRBJ1-1	CASNQGGEAFF	TGCGCCAGCAACCAGGGTGGCGAAGCTTTCTTT
TRBD1	NA	TRBV6-5	TRBJ1-5	CASRPTGGDRPQHF	TGTGCCAGCAGACCCACAGGGGGCGACAGGCCCCAGCATTTT
TRBD2	many	TRBV19	TRBJ2-3	CASSITLAGNSEEDTQYF	TGTGCCAGTAGTATTACGCTAGCGGGGAATTCTGAGGAAGATACGCAGTATTTT
NA	NA	TRBV29-1	TRBJ1-1	CSVVAGQLNTEAFF	TGCAGCGTTGTTGCCGGACAGCTCAACACTGAAGCTTTCTTT
NA	NA	TRBV6-6	TRBJ1-2	CASSPPRGMGGYTF	TGTGCCAGCAGTCCCCCCCGGGGGATGGGTGGCTACACCTTC
NA	NA	TRBV2	TRBJ2-3	CASRPLAPYDTQYF	TGTGCCAGCAGGCCACTAGCCCCGTATGATACGCAGTATTTT
NA	NA	TRBV7-2	TRBJ1-5	CASSLGPSEGEPQHF	TGTGCCAGCAGCTTAGGTCCCTCAGAGGGGGAGCCCCAGCATTTT